The clone carrying this T cell receptor beta chain was seen only a few times. Its antigen remains unknown. The authors reverse transcribed all of the isolated RNA, so sequencing captured expressed TCRB transcripts. Sequencing was performed with immunoSEQ multiplex PCR; in TCRdb, only in-frame clones are kept and a portion is missing. The sample consists of 300,000 to 450,000 clones, roughly 21% of them appearing once. The CDR3 runs to 13 residues. Trimming took 4 bases from V and 3 from J, leaving 9 bases between them. Germline V lookup: CDR1 SQVTM, CDR2 ANQGSEA. This sample was taken from a study of beta chain features in type 1 diabetes. On average, the one heparinised blood draw given by each donor was approximately 120 mL. General study results and limits: The study found moderately but significantly shorter TCRB CDR3s in all four CD4+ subsets of Type 1 diabetes patients. Researchers reported that naive, central memory and Treg TCRB repertoires appeared more similar in patients than in healthy donors.

This clonotype was sampled from a woman younger than 30 in good health. This rearrangement joins TRBV29-1 to TRBJ1-4, with D possibly matching TRBD1 (5 bases). The sample was naive CD4+ T cells from blood. CDR3 nucleotides: TGCAGCGTTGTTGACAGCTCTAATGAAAAACTGTTTTTT. As protein: CSVVDSSNEKLFF. Based on the CDR3 plus reference TRBV29-1 and TRBJ1-4, the full variable domain is SAVISQKPSRDICQRGTSLTIQCQVDSQVTMMFWYRQQPGQSLTLIATANQGSEATYESGFVIDKFPISRPNLTFSTLTVSNMSPEDSSIYLCSVVDSSNEKLFFGSGTQLSVL.